This TCR beta chain was sequenced during a study of T cells in Graves' hyperthyroidism and ophthalmopathy. General study findings and limits: Median prediction lead before ophthalmopathy onset was 6.5 months with the model.

V was shortened by 6 bases and J by 0 bases, with 17 bases between the two germline ends. The CDR3 is 15 amino acids. CDR1 is DFQATT and CDR2 is SNEGSKA in the germline V gene (reference sequence). With regard to this clonotype: Its antigen remains unidentified.

Newly diagnosed patients aged 18 to 65 had hyperthyroidism of under 2 months' duration. RNA transcripts gave rise to amplified TCR beta CDR3 regions. First-round RT-PCR with HTBI primers amplified the TCR CDR3 region. One entry per CDR3 protein results from TCRdb running MiXCR on the multiplex PCR reads. The data contain around 450,000 distinct CDR3 sequences, 15% to 19% of them singletons. Specimen: blood. The sequence was obtained from a woman aged 18-29 years with Graves' hyperthyroidism. V and J are TRBV20-1 and TRBJ1-1, with D unclear. The CDR3 DNA sequence: TGCAGTGCATTAAGTCGAGTTTTAATGAACACTGAAGCTTTCTTT. Translation gives CSALSRVLMNTEAFF.